These 20 T cell receptor beta chains came from one sample sequenced in a study of blood T cell repertoires in COVID-19. The protocol was immunoSEQ multiplex PCR, while the TCRdb copy is restricted to in-frame clones and leaves out a portion. The sample yields under 300,000 clones, 88% seen once. The sample taken for sequencing was peripheral blood. These receptors all come from a woman in her 30s with acute or convalescent COVID-19.

The rearrangement joins TRBV7-2 to TRBJ1-1; 9 bases are a match to TRBD1. With V trimmed by 2 bases and J by 2 bases, 3 bases remained unmatched. Germline V gene data show CDR1 as SGHTA and CDR2 as FQGNSA. This CDR3 is built from 15 residues. Here the CDR3 DNA reads TGTGCCAGCAGCTTATCGGGACAGGGTAACACTGAAGCTTTCTTT. This translates into CASSLSGQGNTEAFF. Looking up the rest from reference TRBV7-2 and TRBJ1-1 gives the full variable domain: GAGVSQSPSNKVTEKGKDVELRCDPISGHTALYWYRQSLGQGLEFLIYFQGNSAPDKSGLPSDRFSAERTGGSVSTLTIQRTQQEDSAVYLCASSLSGQGNTEAFFGQGTRLTVV.

The V gene is TRBV19, the J gene TRBJ2-2; no clear D gene. V lost 4 bases and J 7 bases, leaving 13 bases between the germline ends. The CDR3 runs 14 residues. Germline V lookup: CDR1 LNHDA, CDR2 SQIVND (reference sequence). The CDR3 DNA reads as TGTGCCAGTAGTACGCCTCAGCCGGGCGGGGAGCTGTTTTTT. It translates to CASSTPQPGGELFF.

This chain links TRBV29-1 with TRBJ1-1; no firm D call. The CDR3 totals 12 residues. V lost 4 bases and J lost 5, with 11 bases in between. Looked up from germline, CDR1 is SQVTM and CDR2 is ANQGSEA. CDR3 amino acids: CSVVPSQTEAFF. The CDR3 region has the DNA TGCAGCGTTGTACCATCCCAGACTGAAGCTTTCTTT.

The CDR3 region is CASTLGQGQFF. The DNA for the CDR3 is TGTGCCAGCACCCTGGGACAGGGTCAGTTCTTC. The chain carries TRBV7-9 and TRBJ2-1, with TRBD1 matching 9 bases. The CDR3 sequence is 11 residues long. From germline, CDR1 is SEHNR and CDR2 FQNEAQ (reference sequence). The trim removed 7 bases at V and 13 bases at J, leaving 5 bases unmatched. Based on the CDR3 plus reference TRBV7-9 and TRBJ2-1, the full variable domain is DTGVSQNPRHKITKRGQNVTFRCDPISEHNRLYWYRQTLGQGPEFLTYFQNEAQLEKSRLLSDRFSAERPKGSFSTLEIQRTEQGDSAMYLCASTLGQGQFFGPGTRLTVL.

CDR3 residues: CASSSRLAGRTDTQYF. CDR3 coding DNA: TGTGCCAGTAGCTCTAGACTAGCGGGAAGGACAGATACGCAGTATTTT. The chain employs TRBV19 and TRBJ2-3, with 11 bases identical to TRBD2. The CDR3 spans 16 residues. Germline assignment: CDR1 LNHDA and CDR2 SQIVND (reference sequence). Unmatched junction bases numbered 8, after V lost 6 bases and J lost 3 bases.

This clone has a single count. This sequence joins TRBV27 and TRBJ2-1; TRBD2 matches 7 bases. The V segment lost 5 bases and the J segment 4 bases; nucleotides outside the gene matches: 5. This CDR3 contains 14 residues. Germline V gene data show CDR1 as MNHEY and CDR2 as SMNVEV (reference sequence). The CDR3 DNA sequence: TGTGCCAGCAGTCGGCGGGAGCGGTACAATGAGCAGTTCTTC. It codes for CASSRRERYNEQFF.

This clone was detected a few times. This chain links TRBV19 with TRBJ1-6; TRBD1 matches 8 bases. This CDR3 has 16 residues. J was trimmed by 10 bases and V by 0 bases; bases with no gene match: 8. Looked up from germline, CDR1 is LNHDA and CDR2 is SQIVND (reference sequence). As DNA, the CDR3 is TGTGCCAGTAGTATAGACTCCGGGACAGGTGTATCACCCCTCCACTTT. It specifies CASSIDSGTGVSPLHF.

The V call is TRBV19, the J call TRBJ2-7; D is ambiguous. V shed 0 bases and J shed 2 bases, with 8 bases lying between them. CDR3 size: 14 residues. CDR1 is LNHDA, CDR2 SQIVND, per germline (reference sequence). This chain's CDR3 is CASSIDPSTYEQYF. In DNA, the CDR3 is TGTGCCAGTAGTATAGATCCGAGTACCTACGAGCAGTACTTC.

The chain combines TRBV30 with TRBJ2-1; 7 bases map to TRBD2. The junction had 3 bases not matched to a gene; V was cut back by 1 base and J by 6 bases. Germline V CDR1 and CDR2: GTSNPN, SVGIG (reference sequence). The CDR3 has 13 amino acids. CDR3 loop: CAWSALASNEQFF. In DNA, the CDR3 is TGTGCCTGGAGTGCACTAGCGAGCAATGAGCAGTTCTTC.

The chain has TRBV24-1 and TRBJ2-1; 11 nucleotides match TRBD1. With V trimmed by 3 bases and J by 3 bases, 9 bases remained unmatched. The CDR3 contains 18 residues. Germline-derived CDR1 and CDR2 are KGHDR and SFDVKD. CDR3 in DNA: TGTGCCACCAGTGATAGTCGGACAGGGGGCGGTTTCTACAATGAGCAGTTCTTC. It yields the protein CATSDSRTGGGFYNEQFF.

This clone was seen a single time. This chain connects TRBV9 to TRBJ2-1; D uncertain. Germline-derived CDR1 and CDR2 are SGDLS and YYNGEE. Trimming shortened V by 0 bases and J by 0 bases, and 7 bases separated the two germline ends. This CDR3 comprises 15 residues. CDR3 in amino acids: CASSVDYFSYNEQFF. The CDR3 nucleotides are TGTGCCAGCAGCGTAGACTATTTCTCCTACAATGAGCAGTTCTTC.

The chain has TRBV5-5 and TRBJ2-7, with a weak D call TRBD1 (6 bases). The V and J ends lost 6 bases and 5 bases respectively, with 12 bases between them. Germline V CDR1 and CDR2: SGHKS, YYEKEE (reference sequence). The CDR3 runs to 12 residues. CDR3 sequence: CASKGTSHEQYF. In DNA, the CDR3 is TGTGCCAGCAAAGGGACATCCCACGAGCAGTACTTC.

The chain employs TRBV14 and TRBJ1-2, with D possibly matching TRBD1 (5 bases). CDR1 and CDR2 (germline): SGHDN, FVKESK. The CDR3 contains 12 residues. The V and J ends lost 1 base and 8 bases respectively, with 8 bases between them. The CDR3 DNA reads TGTGCCAGCAGCCAAGGACAGATAGGCTACACCTTC. As protein: CASSQGQIGYTF.

The rearrangement joins TRBV29-1 to TRBJ2-5, with a possible D match to TRBD1 (5 bases). The V gene lost 8 bases and the J gene lost 5 bases, with 15 bases spanning the gap. The CDR3 covers 12 residues. Germline-derived CDR1 and CDR2 are SQVTM and ANQGSEA. The CDR3 DNA reads as TGCAGCAACAGACAGATGGGGGAGACCCAGTACTTC. Protein sequence: CSNRQMGETQYF.

The chain is built from TRBV5-1 and TRBJ2-3; 11 bases match TRBD1. The CDR3 is made up of 15 amino acids. V lost 0 bases, J lost 5 bases, and 2 bases stayed unmatched. CDR1 is SGHRS, CDR2 YFSETQ, per germline. CDR3 DNA sequence: TGCGCCAGCAGCTTGGACGGGACAGGGGGAGATACGCAGTATTTT. Its protein is CASSLDGTGGDTQYF.

This chain joins TRBV6-2 or TRBV6-3 and TRBJ2-7; possibly TRBD2 for D (7 bases). Trimming left V 4 bases short and J 4 bases short, with 23 bases between. This CDR3 is built from 17 residues. Looked up from germline, CDR1 is MNHEY and CDR2 is SVGEGT. CDR3 bases: TGTGCCAGCAGTTCCCTCCGAGGGGGGGAGCGCTCTTACGAGCAGTACTTC. Encoded protein: CASSSLRGGERSYEQYF.

The chain employs TRBV7-2 and TRBJ2-1, with a weak D call TRBD2 (6 bases). The germline gives CDR1 SGHTA, CDR2 FQGNSA. This CDR3 has 17 residues. Trimming removed 2 bases at V and 8 bases at J, with 22 bases between. The CDR3 spells CASSLTAGDGSIDEQFF. CDR3 nucleotides: TGTGCCAGCAGCTTAACGGCCGGGGACGGGAGTATTGATGAGCAGTTCTTC.

The rearrangement joins TRBV6-1 to TRBJ2-2; TRBD2 matches at 7 bases. Germline V lookup: CDR1 MNHNS, CDR2 SASEGT. This CDR3 contains 14 residues. The J segment lost 7 bases and the V segment lost 7 bases, leaving 9 bases of the junction unmatched. The CDR3 spells CASTPTSPYGELFF. The CDR3 bases are TGTGCCAGCACCCCGACTAGCCCATACGGGGAGCTGTTTTTT.

V gene TRBV7-9 combines with J gene TRBJ2-2, with 9 bases matching TRBD1. The J segment lost 1 base and the V segment lost 4 bases, leaving 1 base of the junction unmatched. CDR3 length: 15 residues. In germline, CDR1 is SEHNR, CDR2 FQNEAQ (reference sequence). CDR3: CASSSGQGNTGELFF. CDR3 in DNA: TGTGCCAGCAGCTCGGGACAGGGGAACACCGGGGAGCTGTTTTTT.

The rearrangement links TRBV6-2 or TRBV6-3 to TRBJ1-2, with TRBD1 matching over 9 bases. The CDR3 totals 15 residues. In germline, CDR1 is MNHEY, CDR2 SVGEGT. The V segment lost 0 bases and the J segment 4 bases; nucleotides outside the gene matches: 3. The CDR3 nucleotides read TGTGCCAGCAGTTACTCAGGGACAGGGAGCTATGGCTACACCTTC. The encoded protein is CASSYSGTGSYGYTF.